Below, one T cell receptor (beta chain) is given with its context. What it binds is not known. The data originate from a study of OX40 agonist ivuxolimab in advanced cancers. Study-wide background: Across the patients, intravenous ivuxolimab was delivered every 2 weeks at 0.01 to 10 mg/kg. Findings and limits, study-wide: The study found among the lowest clonal expansion in partial responders at 0.1-3.0 mg/kg. Fewer expanded clones were found on average in CD4+ than in CD8+ T cells.

The CDR3 has 16 residues. CDR1 is MNHEY, CDR2 SMNVEV, per germline (reference sequence). The V and J ends lost 0 bases and 3 bases, in that order; junction bases with no gene match: 5. Assay: immunoSEQ multiplex PCR; the TCRdb copy retains only in-frame clones and omits some. The table lists 72,000 or so clones, 80% to 85% of them singletons. This chain joins TRBV27 and TRBJ2-7; 10 bases align to TRBD2. Sample: CD4+ or CD8+ T cells sorted from blood, taken in a trial of the OX40 agonist ivuxolimab. The source of this sequence is an adult with an advanced solid tumor such as melanoma, head and neck, liver or kidney cancer. The CDR3 sequence is CASSLSGTSGVYEQYF. The CDR3 nucleotides are TGTGCCAGCAGTTTATCGGGCACTAGCGGGGTCTACGAGCAGTACTTC.